The 30 T cell receptor beta chains below come from one sample, sequenced in a study of shared clonotypes between healthy human individuals. Repertoires were generated with immunoSEQ multiplex PCR, while TCRdb's copy carries only in-frame clones and drops some. The table records about 660,000 clones, around 74% of them present only once. The sequenced material came from memory CD4+ T cells sorted from blood. As to subset: CD45RA-negative fraction. The receptors come from a woman aged 25 to 39 in good health.

The chain links TRBV27 to TRBJ2-7, with D possibly TRBD1 on 6 matching bases. Germline V gives CDR1 MNHEY, CDR2 SMNVEV (reference sequence). The CDR3 spans 15 residues. The V gene lost 6 bases and the J gene lost 2 bases, with 17 bases spanning the gap. CDR3 in DNA: TGTGCCAGCAGCAGGGGACAACCTTACGCCTACGAGCAGTACTTC. Its translation: CASSRGQPYAYEQYF.

About this clone: Other DNA sequences within the sample encode an identical CDR3. The CDR3 nucleotides read TGTGCCAGCAGCTACTCGGGTGAGCAGTTCTTC. Amino acids: CASSYSGEQFF. The chain recombines TRBV27 with TRBJ2-1; unclear D gene. Per the germline V gene, CDR1 is MNHEY and CDR2 is SMNVEV (reference sequence). The CDR3 is 11 residues long. The germline V and J ends were trimmed by 6 bases and 9 bases, with 9 bases remaining between them.

The J gene is TRBJ1-1, the V gene TRBV2; D remains ambiguous. V was pared by 6 bases and J by 6 bases, with 14 bases between. The CDR3 extends over 13 amino acids. Germline V CDR1 and CDR2: SNHLY, FYNNEI. Here the CDR3 reads CASRGQRAAEAFF. The CDR3 coding sequence is TGTGCCAGCAGAGGTCAGAGGGCAGCTGAAGCTTTCTTT. The full variable domain, completed using reference TRBV2 and TRBJ1-1, is EPEVTQTPSHQVTQMGQEVILRCVPISNHLYFYWYRQILGQKVEFLVSFYNNEISEKSEIFDDQFSVERPDGSNFTLKIRSTKLEDSAMYFCASRGQRAAEAFFGQGTRLTVV.

The chain couples TRBV2 to TRBJ1-4; 8 positions match TRBD1. Germline V CDR1 and CDR2: SNHLY, FYNNEI. The CDR3 sequence is 12 residues long. V lost 9 bases, J lost 14 bases, and 11 bases stayed unmatched. CDR3 region: CASRIQTGDLFF. The CDR3 DNA sequence: TGTGCCAGTAGGATCCAGACAGGGGACCTGTTTTTT. Full variable domain (remainder filled in from reference TRBV2 and TRBJ1-4): EPEVTQTPSHQVTQMGQEVILRCVPISNHLYFYWYRQILGQKVEFLVSFYNNEISEKSEIFDDQFSVERPDGSNFTLKIRSTKLEDSAMYFCASRIQTGDLFFGSGTQLSVL.

V usage is TRBV2 and J usage is TRBJ2-1; TRBD2 matches at 12 bases. CDR1 SNHLY and CDR2 FYNNEI come from the germline V gene. Trimming removed 4 bases from V and 10 bases from J; junction bases left unmatched: 11. The CDR3 length is 16 residues. This chain's CDR3 is CASSGTSGAVAGEQFF. In DNA form, the CDR3 reads TGTGCCAGCAGTGGGACTAGCGGGGCTGTAGCTGGAGAGCAGTTCTTC.

This rearrangement joins TRBV10-1 to TRBJ2-2; a possible D gene is TRBD1 (5 bases). The CDR3 spans 14 residues. Germline V lookup: CDR1 WNHNN, CDR2 SYGVQD (reference sequence). V was cut by 4 bases and J by 3 bases, with 9 bases left in between. The CDR3, as DNA: TGCGCCAGCAGTGTACAGGCCGACACCGGGGAGCTGTTTTTT. Its translation is CASSVQADTGELFF.

The J gene is TRBJ1-5, the V gene TRBV6-6; 7 bases align to TRBD1. Germline V CDR1 and CDR2: MNHNY, SVGAGI (reference sequence). J lost 3 bases, V lost 1 base, and 3 bases had no gene match. The CDR3 covers 15 residues. The CDR3 sequence: CASSYYTGDNQPQHF. DNA for the CDR3: TGTGCCAGCAGTTACTATACAGGGGACAATCAGCCCCAGCATTTT.

The gene calls are TRBV11-3 and TRBJ1-1; D unresolved. V lost 5 bases, J lost 6 bases, and 19 bases lay in between. This CDR3 is 15 amino acids long. Germline V lookup: CDR1 SGHNT, CDR2 YENEEA. The CDR3 DNA reads TGTGCCAGCAGCCTTAGTTCCAGGCCAGGCGCTGAAGCTTTCTTT. Amino acid sequence: CASSLSSRPGAEAFF.

About this clone itself: It may be a read error: a sequence one base away is much more abundant. The chain links TRBV7-7 to TRBJ1-3; possible D gene TRBD1, 5 bases. Germline CDR1 SSHAT, CDR2 FNYEAQ (reference sequence). CDR3 length equals 13 residues. Trimming removed 4 bases from V and 3 bases from J, with 7 bases in between. CDR3 residues: CASSSDIGNTIYF. DNA for the CDR3: TGTGCCAGCAGCTCGGACATTGGAAACACCATATATTTT.

Here the CDR3 reads CASAPVGELGQPQHF. CDR3 DNA: TGTGCCAGCGCCCCGGTGGGGGAGCTGGGGCAGCCCCAGCATTTT. This rearrangement joins TRBV28 to TRBJ1-5, with a tentative D call TRBD1 (5 bases). The CDR3 totals 15 residues. Trimming removed 8 bases from V and 7 bases from J, with 21 bases in between. The V gene's germline CDR1 is MDHEN and CDR2 SYDVKM.

This clone was seen more than once but under ten times. The chain has TRBV10-3 and TRBJ2-7; 8 bases agree with TRBD1. V was clipped by 3 bases and J by 7 bases; unmatched bases: 5. This CDR3 is 13 amino acids long. In germline, CDR1 is ENHRY, CDR2 SYGVKD. The CDR3 reads CAISDRGLGEQYF. The CDR3 DNA reads TGTGCCATCAGTGACAGGGGGCTGGGGGAGCAGTACTTC.

The chain carries TRBV7-2 and TRBJ2-7, with D tentatively TRBD1 (6 bases). Trimming removed 4 bases from V and 1 base from J, with 11 bases in between. Germline values: CDR1 SGHTA, CDR2 FQGNSA. The CDR3 length is 14 residues. In DNA form, the CDR3 reads TGTGCCAGCAGCTCATATCAGGGGTCCTACGAGCAGTACTTC. Its protein product is CASSSYQGSYEQYF.

This clone was detected only once. The same CDR3 is also encoded by other DNA sequences in this sample. V is TRBV5-6 and J is TRBJ1-2; a possible D gene is TRBD1 (5 bases). The CDR3 sequence is 14 residues long. CDR1 and CDR2 (germline): SGHDT, YYEEEE. V dropped 0 bases and J dropped 4 bases, with 10 bases sitting between them. CDR3 sequence: CASSLGGTGYGYTF. CDR3 nucleotide sequence: TGTGCCAGCAGCTTGGGCGGGACGGGCTATGGCTACACCTTC.

The rearrangement links TRBV18 to TRBJ2-3; perhaps TRBD1 as D (6 bases). Per the germline V gene, CDR1 is KGHSH and CDR2 is LQKENI. The CDR3 is made up of 15 amino acids. V was trimmed by 3 bases and J by 8 bases, leaving 18 bases between them. CDR3 sequence reads: CASSPRTVESGTQYF. CDR3 in DNA: TGTGCCAGCTCACCGCGGACAGTGGAGTCGGGTACGCAGTATTTT.

This clone was seen just once. The chain links TRBV30 to TRBJ1-2; D may be TRBD1 (6 bases). The CDR3 runs to 13 residues. Germline CDR1 and CDR2: GTSNPN and SVGIG (reference sequence). V was clipped by 3 bases and J by 3 bases, with 11 bases between them. The CDR3 region is CAWSNRVYYGYTF. CDR3 bases: TGTGCCTGGAGCAACAGGGTGTACTATGGCTACACCTTC. Full variable domain (missing parts from reference TRBV30 and TRBJ1-2): SQTIHQWPATLVQPVGSPLSLECTVEGTSNPNLYWYRQAAGRGLQLLFYSVGIGQISSEVPQNLSASRPQDRQFILSSKKLLLSDSGFYLCAWSNRVYYGYTFGSGTRLTVV.

The V gene is TRBV6-1, the J gene TRBJ2-7, with 8 bases aligning to TRBD2. The CDR3 sequence is 15 residues long. J gave up 4 bases and V 1 base, and 6 bases lay outside the gene matches. CDR1 and CDR2 from the germline V gene are MNHNS and SASEGT. CDR3 amino acids: CASSEVFGTSYEQYF. The CDR3 DNA follows: TGTGCCAGCAGTGAAGTATTTGGGACTAGTTACGAGCAGTACTTC.

The chain links TRBV6-1 to TRBJ1-1; 7 nucleotides agree with TRBD1. Per the germline V gene, CDR1 is MNHNS and CDR2 is SASEGT. V lost 4 bases to trimming and J lost 6 bases; unmatched junction nucleotides: 8. The CDR3 totals 14 residues. The CDR3 nucleotides read TGTGCCAGCAGTGTAACTAGACAGGGCTCTGAAGCTTTCTTT. Protein product: CASSVTRQGSEAFF.

This clone was picked up a small number of times. J is TRBJ2-3 and V is TRBV9; 16 nucleotides align to TRBD2. J gave up 0 bases and V 3 bases, and 4 bases lay outside the gene matches. CDR3 length equals 18 residues. CDR1 is SGDLS and CDR2 is YYNGEE in the germline V gene. CDR3 sequence: CASSAPGLAGGSTDTQYF. CDR3 nucleotides: TGTGCCAGCAGCGCGCCGGGACTAGCGGGAGGGAGCACAGATACGCAGTATTTT.

The gene calls are TRBV29-1 and TRBJ2-5; the D gene is possibly TRBD1 (5 bases). With 3 bases removed from V and 5 bases from J, the gap between germline ends came to 13 bases. Germline V gene data show CDR1 as SQVTM and CDR2 as ANQGSEA. The CDR3 has 13 residues. CDR3 DNA: TGCAGCGTTGACCCAGGGATCAGGGAGACCCAGTACTTC. It yields the protein CSVDPGIRETQYF.

This clone was recorded once. The genes are TRBV28 and TRBJ1-2; no clear D. Germline loops: CDR1 MDHEN, CDR2 SYDVKM. There are 13 residues in the CDR3. V was clipped by 2 bases and J by 4 bases, with 8 bases between them. The CDR3 loop reads CASSLVPIYGYTF. CDR3 nucleotides: TGTGCCAGCAGTTTAGTACCAATCTATGGCTACACCTTC.

The rearrangement uses TRBV6-1 and TRBJ2-5; 14 bases are a match to TRBD2. V trimming: 4 bases; J trimming: 5 bases; junction bases outside the gene matches: 12. CDR1 and CDR2 (germline): MNHNS, SASEGT. The CDR3 extends over 18 amino acids. In DNA form, the CDR3 reads TGTGCCAGCAGTGGACCCGGGACTAGCGGGAGAGGGGGTGAGACCCAGTACTTC. Protein: CASSGPGTSGRGGETQYF.

This clone appeared many times. This chain connects TRBV5-4 to TRBJ2-5; D call uncertain. The CDR3 length is 12 residues. The germline V and J ends were trimmed by 4 bases and 3 bases, with 7 bases remaining between them. Germline-derived CDR1 and CDR2 are SGHNT and YYREEE (reference sequence). This chain's CDR3 is CASSQNEETQYF. The DNA for the CDR3 is TGTGCCAGCAGCCAAAACGAAGAGACCCAGTACTTC. Supplemented by reference TRBV5-4 and TRBJ2-5, the full variable domain reads ETGVTQSPTHLIKTRGQQVTLRCSSQSGHNTVSWYQQALGQGPQFIFQYYREEENGRGNFPPRFSGLQFPNYSSELNVNALELDDSALYLCASSQNEETQYFGPGTRLLVL.

This chain joins TRBV23-1 and TRBJ2-7; perhaps TRBD2 as D (5 bases). TRBV23-1 carries the ORF label, with uncertain function. This CDR3 is built from 16 residues. V dropped 2 bases and J dropped 0 bases, with 14 bases sitting between them. CDR3 sequence (DNA): TGCGCCAGCAGTCAACCCCTGGCGGGTTCCTCCTACGAGCAGTACTTC. Its translation: CASSQPLAGSSYEQYF.

This clone was seen once. The chain carries TRBV6-1 and TRBJ2-6; possible D gene TRBD1, 5 bases. Germline lookup yields CDR1 MNHNS and CDR2 SASEGT. V lost 7 bases and J lost 4, with 8 bases in between. This CDR3 has 13 amino acids. CDR3 coding DNA: TGTGCCAGCACAGGGCGGGGGGCCAACGTCCTGACTTTC. This encodes CASTGRGANVLTF.

V usage is TRBV5-6 and J usage is TRBJ2-4; D is unclear. Deletions cut 2 bases from V and 0 bases from J, with 9 bases between. CDR1 SGHDT and CDR2 YYEEEE come from the germline V gene. There are 15 residues in the CDR3. The CDR3 is CASSLTDLAKNIQYF. As DNA, the CDR3 is TGTGCCAGCAGCTTAACAGACCTAGCCAAAAACATTCAGTACTTC.

V and J are TRBV5-1 and TRBJ2-5, with 7 nucleotides matching TRBD2. CDR1 and CDR2 from the germline V gene are SGHRS and YFSETQ. After removal of 2 bases from V and 2 bases from J, the junction contained 6 bases not matched to a gene. The CDR3 length is 15 residues. The CDR3 sequence is CASSFLGGRQETQYF. CDR3 nucleotide sequence: TGCGCCAGCAGCTTCCTTGGCGGGAGACAAGAGACCCAGTACTTC.

This clone was seen repeatedly, ten times or more. The rearrangement links TRBV6-5 to TRBJ2-7, with D maybe TRBD1 (6 bases). Trimming took off 6 bases at V and 1 base at J, with 13 bases between the two ends. The length of the CDR3 is 14 residues. Per the germline V gene, CDR1 is MNHEY and CDR2 is SVGAGI. The CDR3: CASSVMDRSYEQYF. CDR3 DNA sequence: TGTGCCAGCAGCGTCATGGACAGATCCTACGAGCAGTACTTC.

V usage is TRBV7-8 and J usage is TRBJ2-7; D may be TRBD2 (6 bases). CDR3 length equals 14 residues. V was clipped by 2 bases and J by 3 bases, with 11 bases between them. The germline gives CDR1 SGHVS, CDR2 FQNEAQ. The CDR3, as DNA: TGTGCCAGCAGCTTAACGGGACTGAACTACGAGCAGTACTTC. It translates to CASSLTGLNYEQYF.

The rearrangement uses TRBV5-1 and TRBJ2-3; D may match TRBD1 or TRBD2 (6 bases each). V lost 3 bases and J 4 bases, leaving 15 bases between the germline ends. CDR1 and CDR2 (germline): SGHRS, YFSETQ. This CDR3 is built from 15 residues. The CDR3 reads CASSWRGEVADTQYF. The CDR3 DNA follows: TGCGCCAGCAGCTGGAGGGGGGAGGTCGCAGATACGCAGTATTTT.

This clone was detected once. The rearrangement links TRBV6-5 to TRBJ1-1, with 9 bases aligning to TRBD1. CDR3 length: 15 residues. Unmatched junction bases numbered 6, after V lost 2 bases and J lost 5 bases. Germline loops: CDR1 MNHEY, CDR2 SVGAGI. CDR3 amino acids: CASSYTGGARTEAFF. DNA of the CDR3: TGTGCCAGCAGTTACACAGGGGGCGCGAGGACTGAAGCTTTCTTT.